This T cell receptor (beta chain) was obtained from a study of blood T cell repertoires in COVID-19. The overall study: Donors in the United States, Italy and Spain gave samples during acute or convalescent COVID-19. PBMCs, B-cell-depleted T cells, or T cells provided the cDNA or gDNA that made up the material.

V lost 4 bases to trimming and J lost 7 bases; unmatched junction nucleotides: 7. CDR1 is SGHKS and CDR2 is YYEKEE in the germline V gene (reference sequence). The CDR3 has 14 amino acids. Original methodology: Amplification with reference gene primers provided the estimates of nucleated cell counts. Sequencing was performed with immunoSEQ multiplex PCR; in TCRdb, only in-frame clones are kept and a portion is missing. The V and J calls and clone size are taken from that table; D and trimming were inferred from the DNA. This table has 35,000 to 50,000 clones, around 85% appearing once. The table lists this clone with a count of one.

This chain links TRBV5-5 with TRBJ1-3; 8 bases are a match to TRBD1. The sequence derives from a human donor with acute or convalescent COVID-19. The donor label of this sample is uncertain. The sample was peripheral blood. CDR3 sequence reads: CASSLDRVWNTIYF. CDR3 nucleotide sequence: TGTGCCAGCAGCCTGGACAGGGTATGGAACACCATATATTTT.